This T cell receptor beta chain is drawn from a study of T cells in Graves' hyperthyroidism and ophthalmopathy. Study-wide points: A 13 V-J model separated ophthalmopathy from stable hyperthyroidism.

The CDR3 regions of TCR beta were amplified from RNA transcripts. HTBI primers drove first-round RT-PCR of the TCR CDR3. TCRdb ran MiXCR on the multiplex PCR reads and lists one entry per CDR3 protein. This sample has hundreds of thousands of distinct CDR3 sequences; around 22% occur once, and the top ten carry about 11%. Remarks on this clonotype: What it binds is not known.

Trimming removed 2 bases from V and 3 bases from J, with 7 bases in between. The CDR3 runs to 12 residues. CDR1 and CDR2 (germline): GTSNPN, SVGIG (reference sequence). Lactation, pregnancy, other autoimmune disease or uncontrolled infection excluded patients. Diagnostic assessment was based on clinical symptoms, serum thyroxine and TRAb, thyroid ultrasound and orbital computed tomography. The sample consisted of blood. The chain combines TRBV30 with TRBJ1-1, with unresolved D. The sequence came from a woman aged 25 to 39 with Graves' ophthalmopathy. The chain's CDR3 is CAWSLVYTEAFF. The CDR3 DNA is TGTGCCTGGAGTTTGGTATACACTGAAGCTTTCTTT. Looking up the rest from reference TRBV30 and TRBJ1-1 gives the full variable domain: SQTIHQWPATLVQPVGSPLSLECTVEGTSNPNLYWYRQAAGRGLQLLFYSVGIGQISSEVPQNLSASRPQDRQFILSSKKLLLSDSGFYLCAWSLVYTEAFFGQGTRLTVV.